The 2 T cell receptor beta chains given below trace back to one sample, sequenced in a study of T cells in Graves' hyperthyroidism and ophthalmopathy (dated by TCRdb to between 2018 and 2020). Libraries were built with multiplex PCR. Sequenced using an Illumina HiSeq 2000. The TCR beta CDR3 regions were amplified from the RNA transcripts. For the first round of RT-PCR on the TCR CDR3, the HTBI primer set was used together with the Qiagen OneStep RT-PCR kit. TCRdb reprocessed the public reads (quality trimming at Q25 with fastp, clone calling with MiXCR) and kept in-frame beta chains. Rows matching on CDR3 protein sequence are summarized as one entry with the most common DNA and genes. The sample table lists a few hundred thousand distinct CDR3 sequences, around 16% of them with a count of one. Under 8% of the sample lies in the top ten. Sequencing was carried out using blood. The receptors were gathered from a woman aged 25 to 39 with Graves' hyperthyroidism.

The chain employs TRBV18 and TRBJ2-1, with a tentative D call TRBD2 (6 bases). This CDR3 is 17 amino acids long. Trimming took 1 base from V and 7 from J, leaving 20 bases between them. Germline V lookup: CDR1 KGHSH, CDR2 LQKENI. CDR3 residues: CASSPHAGYSYGNEQFF. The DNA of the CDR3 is TGTGCCAGCTCACCACACGCGGGATATTCGTATGGGAATGAGCAGTTCTTC.

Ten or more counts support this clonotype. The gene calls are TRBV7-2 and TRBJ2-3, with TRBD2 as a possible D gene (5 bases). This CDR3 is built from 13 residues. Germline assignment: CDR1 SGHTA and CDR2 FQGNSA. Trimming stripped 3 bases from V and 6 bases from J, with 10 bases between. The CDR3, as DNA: TGTGCCAGCAGCTTTGCGGAGGCGGATACGCAGTATTTT. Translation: CASSFAEADTQYF.